A selection of T cell receptor beta chains follows, all from one sample in a study of regulatory T cells in long-lasting Graves disease. TCRdb fed the multiplex PCR reads into MiXCR, producing one record per CDR3 protein. The data contain 200,000 to 250,000 distinct CDR3 sequences, roughly a fifth of them singletons. These same records also appear under a second study, on T cells in Graves' hyperthyroidism and ophthalmopathy.

Specimen: peripheral blood mononuclear cells (PBMCs), collected at new diagnosis, from a patient treated with antithyroid drugs. The receptors were sampled from a woman aged 25 to 39 with Graves disease. The CDR3 runs from the conserved cysteine through the conserved F or W. A D gene is named only where the DNA matches it firmly. Expanded clones get a size class; other rows say once, few or many, or leave the size out.

j_call: TRBJ2-1; clone_size: NA; d_call: TRBD2; v_call: TRBV13; cdr3_nt: TGTGCCAGCACCCCGGGACTAGCGCCCCCGGAGCAGTTCTTC; cdr3_aa: CASTPGLAPPEQFF
j_call: TRBJ2-3; clone_size: NA; d_call: TRBD1; v_call: TRBV20-1; cdr3_nt: TGCAGTGCTGGAACCGGGACAGGGGGCGCATATACGCAGTATTTT; cdr3_aa: CSAGTGTGGAYTQYF
j_call: TRBJ1-3; clone_size: many; d_call: NA; v_call: TRBV29-1; cdr3_nt: TGCAGCGTCGAAAAAAGGACGACAGGTGGGAACACCATATATTTT; cdr3_aa: CSVEKRTTGGNTIYF
j_call: TRBJ1-1; clone_size: many; d_call: TRBD1; v_call: TRBV28; cdr3_nt: TGTGCCAGCAGTTTAGCGACAGGGATTTCGGCTTTCTTT; cdr3_aa: CASSLATGISAFF
j_call: TRBJ2-2; clone_size: few; d_call: NA; v_call: TRBV29-1; cdr3_nt: TGCAGCGTTGCCAGGGGATCCGGGGAGCTGTTTTTT; cdr3_aa: CSVARGSGELFF
j_call: TRBJ1-1; clone_size: once; d_call: NA; v_call: TRBV27; cdr3_nt: TGTGCCAGCAGACCGGGACACCAGAACACTGAAGCTTTCTTT; cdr3_aa: CASRPGHQNTEAFF
j_call: TRBJ2-6; clone_size: many; d_call: NA; v_call: TRBV6-2/TRBV6-3; cdr3_nt: TGTGCCAGCAGCCCCAGGAGCTCTGGGGCCAACGTCCTGACTTTC; cdr3_aa: CASSPRSSGANVLTF
j_call: TRBJ2-5; clone_size: few; d_call: TRBD1; v_call: TRBV3-1; cdr3_nt: TGTGCCAGCAGCCGGGGACAGGGGTTTCAAGAGACCCAGTACTTC; cdr3_aa: CASSRGQGFQETQYF
j_call: TRBJ1-6; clone_size: few; d_call: NA; v_call: TRBV20-1; cdr3_nt: TGCAGTGCTAGACAAGTCACGAGGGTTAGGAATTCACCCCTCCACTTT; cdr3_aa: CSARQVTRVRNSPLHF
j_call: TRBJ2-4; clone_size: many; d_call: NA; v_call: TRBV6-1; cdr3_nt: TGTGCCAGCAGTGAAGCGGTCTCGCGGAGGGCCCTCGGAGCCAAAAACATTCAGTACTTC; cdr3_aa: CASSEAVSRRALGAKNIQYF
j_call: TRBJ2-1; clone_size: many; d_call: NA; v_call: TRBV3-1; cdr3_nt: TGTGCCAGCAGCTTAAGGGGAAATGAGCAGTTCTTC; cdr3_aa: CASSLRGNEQFF
j_call: TRBJ1-5; clone_size: many; d_call: TRBD1; v_call: TRBV28; cdr3_nt: TGTGCCAGCAGCTTATCGACAGGGGGGGACAATCAGCCCCAGCATTTT; cdr3_aa: CASSLSTGGDNQPQHF
j_call: TRBJ2-3; clone_size: many; d_call: TRBD2; v_call: TRBV27; cdr3_nt: TGTGCCAGCATCGGACTAGCGGGAGCCCCCGATACGCAGTATTTT; cdr3_aa: CASIGLAGAPDTQYF
j_call: TRBJ2-2; clone_size: many; d_call: NA; v_call: TRBV28; cdr3_nt: TGTGCCAGCAGTTTTCCGCCCCCACCTTACACCGGGGAGCTGTTTTTT; cdr3_aa: CASSFPPPPYTGELFF
j_call: TRBJ2-2; clone_size: many; d_call: NA; v_call: TRBV7-8; cdr3_nt: TGTGCCAGCAGCCCCCCCTTGAGAGTAAACACCGGGGAGCTGTTTTTT; cdr3_aa: CASSPPLRVNTGELFF
j_call: TRBJ1-5; clone_size: many; d_call: NA; v_call: TRBV2; cdr3_nt: TGTGCCAGCAGTGTACGACGGATCGATAGCAATCAGCCCCAGCATTTT; cdr3_aa: CASSVRRIDSNQPQHF
j_call: TRBJ1-1; clone_size: NA; d_call: NA; v_call: TRBV20-1; cdr3_nt: TGCAGTGCAAGAGAGGGAAGGAGGGCTGAAGCTTTCTTT; cdr3_aa: CSAREGRRAEAFF
j_call: TRBJ2-5; clone_size: many; d_call: NA; v_call: TRBV10-1; cdr3_nt: TGCGCCAGCAGTGATCCGGGTATGGGGGAGACCCAGTACTTC; cdr3_aa: CASSDPGMGETQYF
j_call: TRBJ2-7; clone_size: many; d_call: NA; v_call: TRBV12-3/TRBV12-4; cdr3_nt: TGTGCCAGCAGTCCCGAGGTAGTTGGGTACGAGCAGTACTTC; cdr3_aa: CASSPEVVGYEQYF
j_call: TRBJ1-5; clone_size: many; d_call: TRBD1; v_call: TRBV2; cdr3_nt: TGTGCCAGCAGTTTACAGGGGGCGACGGGTCAGCCCCAGCATTTT; cdr3_aa: CASSLQGATGQPQHF
j_call: TRBJ2-7; clone_size: few; d_call: TRBD2; v_call: TRBV4-1; cdr3_nt: TGCGCCAGCAGCCAAGCCCCTTTGAGCGGGAGCTACGAGCAGTACTTC; cdr3_aa: CASSQAPLSGSYEQYF
j_call: TRBJ1-2; clone_size: NA; d_call: NA; v_call: TRBV9; cdr3_nt: TGTGCCAGCAGCGTAGGGTTTGGAGCTACCGGGGAGGGCTACACCTTC; cdr3_aa: CASSVGFGATGEGYTF
j_call: TRBJ1-5; clone_size: few; d_call: TRBD1; v_call: TRBV27; cdr3_nt: TGTGCCAGCAGTTTCCGGACAGGGATAGATCAGCCCCAGCATTTT; cdr3_aa: CASSFRTGIDQPQHF
j_call: TRBJ2-7; clone_size: many; d_call: NA; v_call: TRBV5-1; cdr3_nt: TGCGCCAGCAGCTTGGCGCGGCCTTGGAAGCAGTACTTC; cdr3_aa: CASSLARPWKQYF
j_call: TRBJ2-1; clone_size: many; d_call: NA; v_call: TRBV5-1; cdr3_nt: TGCGCCAGCAGCTTGGCGGACTTAGGGGGGAATGAGCAGTTCTTC; cdr3_aa: CASSLADLGGNEQFF
j_call: TRBJ1-1; clone_size: many; d_call: NA; v_call: TRBV7-6; cdr3_nt: TGTGCCAGCAGCTTAGGGGCAGGGGTGGGGAACACTGAAGCTTTCTTT; cdr3_aa: CASSLGAGVGNTEAFF
j_call: TRBJ2-5; clone_size: many; d_call: TRBD2; v_call: TRBV7-8; cdr3_nt: TGTGCCAGCAGCCCTGGGACTAGGAGTGCTCAAGAGACCCAGTACTTC; cdr3_aa: CASSPGTRSAQETQYF
j_call: TRBJ1-2; clone_size: many; d_call: NA; v_call: TRBV30; cdr3_nt: TGTGCCTGGAGCACCATCCCCCCAGGGACCTATGGCTACACCTTC; cdr3_aa: CAWSTIPPGTYGYTF
j_call: TRBJ2-3; clone_size: many; d_call: TRBD2; v_call: TRBV5-1; cdr3_nt: TGCGCCAGCAGCGTGGATAGCGGGGGAAGGGCAGATACGCAGTATTTT; cdr3_aa: CASSVDSGGRADTQYF
j_call: TRBJ1-1; clone_size: many; d_call: NA; v_call: TRBV6-1; cdr3_nt: TGTGCCAGCAGTGAGTTAGAGAACACTGAAGCTTTCTTT; cdr3_aa: CASSELENTEAFF
j_call: TRBJ1-1; clone_size: many; d_call: NA; v_call: TRBV7-9; cdr3_nt: TGTGCCAGCAGCCCCATGGGGGGGGTCGGTGAAGCTTTCTTT; cdr3_aa: CASSPMGGVGEAFF
j_call: TRBJ2-3; clone_size: many; d_call: NA; v_call: TRBV12-3/TRBV12-4; cdr3_nt: TGTGCCAGCAAGACTACAATCACAGATACGCAGTATTTT; cdr3_aa: CASKTTITDTQYF
j_call: TRBJ2-7; clone_size: many; d_call: NA; v_call: TRBV7-6; cdr3_nt: TGTGCCAGCAGCTTAGCGGCGGGACCCCCGAACGAGCAGTACTTC; cdr3_aa: CASSLAAGPPNEQYF
j_call: TRBJ1-5; clone_size: many; d_call: NA; v_call: TRBV19; cdr3_nt: TGTGCCAGTAGTATAGGCAGACAGACCAATCAGCCCCAGCATTTT; cdr3_aa: CASSIGRQTNQPQHF
j_call: TRBJ2-3; clone_size: many; d_call: NA; v_call: TRBV5-1; cdr3_nt: TGCGCCAGCAGCTTGAGTCAGTTGACAGGCACAGATACGCAGTATTTT; cdr3_aa: CASSLSQLTGTDTQYF
j_call: TRBJ2-1; clone_size: many; d_call: NA; v_call: TRBV12-3/TRBV12-4; cdr3_nt: TGTGCCAGCAGTTTATCTCGTACCAACAATGAGCAGTTCTTC; cdr3_aa: CASSLSRTNNEQFF
j_call: TRBJ2-7; clone_size: NA; d_call: TRBD2; v_call: TRBV10-3; cdr3_nt: TGTGCCATCGGGGGACTAGCAGAGTACGAGCAGTACTTC; cdr3_aa: CAIGGLAEYEQYF
j_call: TRBJ2-3; clone_size: many; d_call: NA; v_call: TRBV18; cdr3_nt: TGTGCCAGCTCCCTTACCTTAGCAGATACGCAGTATTTT; cdr3_aa: CASSLTLADTQYF
j_call: TRBJ1-1; clone_size: many; d_call: NA; v_call: TRBV4-1; cdr3_nt: TGCGCCAGCAGCCACCCGGGGGAGGGTTTGAACACTGAAGCTTTCTTT; cdr3_aa: CASSHPGEGLNTEAFF
j_call: TRBJ2-3; clone_size: many; d_call: TRBD2; v_call: TRBV30; cdr3_nt: TGTGCCTGGGGATCCATGGGAGGGGTTCGGGATACGCAGTATTTT; cdr3_aa: CAWGSMGGVRDTQYF
j_call: TRBJ2-1; clone_size: NA; d_call: NA; v_call: TRBV18; cdr3_nt: TGTGCCAGCTCACTCGGGACTTCCCACAATGAGCAGTTCTTC; cdr3_aa: CASSLGTSHNEQFF
j_call: TRBJ2-1; clone_size: many; d_call: TRBD2; v_call: TRBV30; cdr3_nt: TGTGCCTGGTCAGGACTAGCGGAAGGGAAAGGCTACAATGAGCAGTTCTTC; cdr3_aa: CAWSGLAEGKGYNEQFF
j_call: TRBJ2-7; clone_size: many; d_call: TRBD2; v_call: TRBV20-1; cdr3_nt: TGCAGTGCTAGAGTTGGGACTAGCGGTCCCTACGAGCAGTACTTC; cdr3_aa: CSARVGTSGPYEQYF
j_call: TRBJ1-1; clone_size: many; d_call: NA; v_call: TRBV2; cdr3_nt: TGTGCCAGCGGCCTCACGGAGGGGTATGGCACTGAAGCTTTCTTT; cdr3_aa: CASGLTEGYGTEAFF
j_call: TRBJ1-5; clone_size: NA; d_call: NA; v_call: TRBV2; cdr3_nt: TGTGCCAGCAGTGAAGAGGTTAATCAGCCCCAGCATTTT; cdr3_aa: CASSEEVNQPQHF
j_call: TRBJ2-2; clone_size: NA; d_call: NA; v_call: TRBV3-1; cdr3_nt: TGTGCCAGCAGCCGCCCGGGGGGCCCCTATGGGACCGGGGAGCTGTTTTTT; cdr3_aa: CASSRPGGPYGTGELFF
j_call: TRBJ1-5; clone_size: many; d_call: TRBD1; v_call: TRBV6-2/TRBV6-3; cdr3_nt: TGTGCCAGCAGTTACTCCCGTGGACAGGGTAGCAATCAGCCCCAGCATTTT; cdr3_aa: CASSYSRGQGSNQPQHF
j_call: TRBJ2-3; clone_size: NA; d_call: TRBD1; v_call: TRBV19; cdr3_nt: TGTGCCAGTAGTATCGGGACAGGGGGCACAGATACGCAGTATTTT; cdr3_aa: CASSIGTGGTDTQYF
j_call: TRBJ1-5; clone_size: few; d_call: TRBD1; v_call: TRBV7-2; cdr3_nt: TGTGCCAGCAGCTACATCCGGGACAGGGGCTATCAGCCCCAGCATTTT; cdr3_aa: CASSYIRDRGYQPQHF
j_call: TRBJ2-3; clone_size: many; d_call: NA; v_call: TRBV7-9; cdr3_nt: TGTGCCATTAACGTGGGCACAGATACGCAGTATTTT; cdr3_aa: CAINVGTDTQYF
j_call: TRBJ1-1; clone_size: NA; d_call: TRBD1; v_call: TRBV6-6; cdr3_nt: TGTGCCAGCAGTTACTCGACAGGGGGCACTGAAGCTTTCTTT; cdr3_aa: CASSYSTGGTEAFF
j_call: TRBJ2-7; clone_size: many; d_call: NA; v_call: TRBV5-6; cdr3_nt: TGTGCCAGCAGCTGGCGAGACAGGCCTTCCCTCTACGAGCAGTACTTC; cdr3_aa: CASSWRDRPSLYEQYF
j_call: TRBJ1-5; clone_size: many; d_call: NA; v_call: TRBV6-1; cdr3_nt: TGTGCCAGCAGTGAAGGACAGGGCAATCAGCCCCAGCATTTT; cdr3_aa: CASSEGQGNQPQHF
j_call: TRBJ2-5; clone_size: few; d_call: NA; v_call: TRBV15; cdr3_nt: TGTGCCACCAGCAGAGCCCGTCTATGGGGGGAAGAGACCCAGTACTTC; cdr3_aa: CATSRARLWGEETQYF
j_call: TRBJ2-5; clone_size: NA; d_call: NA; v_call: TRBV11-2; cdr3_nt: TGTGCCAGCAGCTTAGTGAGTCTAAGTAGCGGCCTTATGGAGACCCAGTACTTC; cdr3_aa: CASSLVSLSSGLMETQYF
j_call: TRBJ2-7; clone_size: NA; d_call: NA; v_call: TRBV5-1; cdr3_nt: TGCGCCAGCAGCTTGAGCCCGGAGGCCTACGAGCAGTACTTC; cdr3_aa: CASSLSPEAYEQYF
j_call: TRBJ2-5; clone_size: many; d_call: NA; v_call: TRBV12-3/TRBV12-4; cdr3_nt: TGTGCCAGCAGTCTTGGGGGGGGCGATTTGGAGACCCAGTACTTC; cdr3_aa: CASSLGGGDLETQYF
j_call: TRBJ2-5; clone_size: many; d_call: TRBD2; v_call: TRBV4-1; cdr3_nt: TGCGCCAGCAGCCACTCGACTAGCGGGAGAGCAGAGACCCAGTACTTC; cdr3_aa: CASSHSTSGRAETQYF
j_call: TRBJ2-7; clone_size: many; d_call: TRBD1; v_call: TRBV30; cdr3_nt: TGTGCCTGGACATACCGGGACAGGGATTTTTACGAGCAGTACTTC; cdr3_aa: CAWTYRDRDFYEQYF
j_call: TRBJ2-5; clone_size: many; d_call: NA; v_call: TRBV15; cdr3_nt: TGTGCCACCAGCGGCAGAGGTGATCAAGAGACCCAGTACTTC; cdr3_aa: CATSGRGDQETQYF